The sequence of this T cell receptor (beta chain) was determined in a study of beta chain features in type 1 diabetes. The study's findings and limits: In all four CD4+ subsets, TCRB CDR3 length was significantly, moderately reduced in type 1 diabetes. Individuals with type 1 diabetes displayed fewer insertions and more deletions at VDJ junctions.

The investigators reverse transcribed all of the isolated RNA, so they sequenced expressed TCRB transcripts. The data were produced by immunoSEQ multiplex PCR, yet TCRdb's version contains in-frame clones alone and is incomplete. This table holds roughly 340,000 clones, roughly 13% found once. On this clone itself: What it binds is not known.

One heparinised draw, averaging about 110 mL, was taken per donor. CD45RO/CCR7/CD25/CD127/CD95/CD27 separated CD4+ naive, central memory, regulatory and stem cell-like memory cells by sorting. CDR1 is SGHRS, CDR2 YFSETQ, per germline. V lost 1 base, J lost 5 bases, and 9 bases lay in between. There are 14 residues in the CDR3. The V gene is TRBV5-1, the J gene TRBJ1-4, with D possibly being TRBD1 (5 bases). The origin of this receptor is a woman aged 18-29 years with type 1 diabetes. The specimen was naive CD4+ T cells from blood. DNA for the CDR3: TGCGCCAGCAGCTTGACGGGGGGGAATGAAAAACTGTTTTTT. Translation gives CASSLTGGNEKLFF.